The rows below give T cell receptor beta chains drawn from one sample of a study of cytomegalovirus exposure and HLA in healthy donors. Produced via immunoSEQ multiplex PCR; TCRdb's table is partial and in-frame only. This table holds 200,000 or so clones, 60% to 80% found once. Sequencing was performed on PBMCs. The receptors come from a man younger than 35 in good health and CMV-seronegative. Each CDR3 is given with its conserved first and last residue. A D gene is named only where the DNA matches it firmly. A clone size is listed for some rows: how often the clone was seen (once, few, many), or a class if it is expanded.

>TRBJ2-7|TRBV28|few|TRBD1
CASRPGTVSYEQYF
TGTGCCAGCAGGCCCGGGACAGTCTCGTACGAGCAGTACTTC
>TRBJ2-5|TRBV6-5|-|-
CASRTWGEETQYF
TGTGCCAGCAGAACCTGGGGGGAAGAGACCCAGTACTTC
>TRBJ2-7|TRBV15|-|TRBD2
CATQRDSSYEQYF
TGTGCCACCCAGCGGGATAGCTCCTACGAGCAGTACTTC
>TRBJ2-7|TRBV7-3|-|-
CANFLWAGAQFYEQYF
TGTGCCAACTTTTTATGGGCGGGGGCCCAATTCTACGAGCAGTACTTC
>TRBJ1-1|TRBV19|-|-
CASSFGQYTEAFF
TGTGCCAGTAGTTTCGGACAGTACACTGAAGCTTTCTTT
>TRBJ2-4|TRBV10-3|-|-
CAISESGAGKNIQYF
TGTGCCATCAGTGAGTCTGGGGCCGGCAAAAACATTCAGTACTTC
>TRBJ1-6|TRBV5-1|-|-
CASSRDGGDSPLHF
TGCGCCAGCAGCCGCGACGGGGGGGATTCACCCCTCCACTTT
>TRBJ2-7|TRBV7-8|-|-
CASSLSQGSYEQYF
TGTGCCAGCAGCTTATCGCAGGGAAGCTACGAGCAGTACTTC
>TRBJ1-3|TRBV5-6|few|-
CASSLLSRGNTIYF
TGTGCCAGCAGCTTGTTATCCCGGGGAAACACCATATATTTT
>TRBJ1-1|TRBV27|-|-
CASSLPGGSTEAFF
TGTGCCAGCAGTTTACCGGGGGGAAGCACTGAAGCTTTCTTT